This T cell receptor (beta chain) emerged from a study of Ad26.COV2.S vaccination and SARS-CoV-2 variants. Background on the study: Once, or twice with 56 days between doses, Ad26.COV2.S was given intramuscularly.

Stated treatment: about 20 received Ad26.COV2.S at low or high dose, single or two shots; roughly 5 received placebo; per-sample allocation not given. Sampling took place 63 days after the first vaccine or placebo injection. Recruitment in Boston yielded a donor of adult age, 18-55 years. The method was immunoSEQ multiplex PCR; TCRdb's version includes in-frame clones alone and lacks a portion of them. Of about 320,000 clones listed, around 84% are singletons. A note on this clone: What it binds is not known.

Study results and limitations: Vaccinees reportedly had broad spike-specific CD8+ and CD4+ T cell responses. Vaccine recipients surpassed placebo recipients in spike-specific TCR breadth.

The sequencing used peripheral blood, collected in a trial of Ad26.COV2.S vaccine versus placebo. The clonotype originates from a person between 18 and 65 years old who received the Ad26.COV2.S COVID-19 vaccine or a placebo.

CDR3 residues: CATSRSGGPLHF. CDR3 sequence (DNA): TGTGCCACCAGCAGGTCTGGGGGACCCCTCCACTTT. V usage is TRBV15 and J usage is TRBJ1-6; tentative D call: TRBD1 (5 bases). Germline values: CDR1 LNHNV, CDR2 YYDKDF (reference sequence). V lost 3 bases and J lost 12, with 9 bases in between. The CDR3 is 12 residues long.